Presented here are 17 T cell receptor beta chains from one specimen sequenced in a study of blood T cell repertoires in COVID-19. Repertoires were generated with immunoSEQ multiplex PCR, while TCRdb's copy carries only in-frame clones and drops some. The sample has 200,000 to 250,000 clones; approximately 80% are singletons. The sequenced material came from peripheral blood. Receptors were obtained from a human donor in a cohort sampled during active COVID-19.

The chain employs TRBV6-1 and TRBJ1-2, with D unresolved. This CDR3 spans 13 amino acids. Trimming pared 1 base from V and 7 bases from J, leaving 10 bases between. The germline CDR1 and CDR2 sequences are MNHNS and SASEGT. CDR3 sequence (DNA): TGTGCCAGCAGTGAAGACCGGAGATCTGGCTACACCTTC. Translated, it gives CASSEDRRSGYTF.

This clone occurred a few times. The genes are TRBV4-3 and TRBJ2-3; no reliable D call. This CDR3 is built from 13 residues. CDR1 is LGHNA and CDR2 is YSLEER in the germline V gene. With 4 bases removed from V and 5 bases from J, the gap between germline ends came to 10 bases. The CDR3 spells CASSLTRRDTQYF. Written as DNA, the CDR3 is TGCGCCAGCAGCCTGACGCGGAGAGATACGCAGTATTTT.

The rearrangement links TRBV7-6 to TRBJ2-3; D perhaps matches TRBD1 (5 bases). V was trimmed by 1 base and J by 4 bases, leaving 9 bases between them. Germline CDR1 reads SGHVS; CDR2 reads FNYEAQ. The CDR3 sequence is 14 residues long. Here the CDR3 DNA reads TGTGCCAGCAGCTTAGACAGGAGCGCAGATACGCAGTATTTT. Protein sequence: CASSLDRSADTQYF. Looking up the rest from reference TRBV7-6 and TRBJ2-3 gives the full variable domain: GAGVSQSPRYKVTKRGQDVALRCDPISGHVSLYWYRQALGQGPEFLTYFNYEAQQDKSGLPNDRFSAERPEGSISTLTIQRTEQRDSAMYRCASSLDRSADTQYFGPGTRLTVL.

V and J are TRBV18 and TRBJ1-5; TRBD1 agrees at 8 bases. The CDR3 spans 15 residues. Looked up from germline, CDR1 is KGHSH and CDR2 is LQKENI. V shed 3 bases, J shed 7 bases, and the junction held 8 bases outside the gene matches. CDR3 sequence: CASSPGTGRGQPQHF. The CDR3 DNA sequence: TGTGCCAGCTCACCGGGGACAGGACGGGGCCAGCCCCAGCATTTT.

This clone was seen more than once but under ten times. The chain links TRBV29-1 to TRBJ2-7, with TRBD2 as a possible D gene (5 bases). Looked up from germline, CDR1 is SQVTM and CDR2 is ANQGSEA. V was pared by 4 bases and J by 2 bases, with 6 bases between. The CDR3 covers 11 residues. The CDR3 DNA sequence: TGCAGCGTTGCCGGGACCTACGAGCAGTACTTC. Amino acid sequence: CSVAGTYEQYF.

V gene TRBV4-1 combines with J gene TRBJ2-1, with D perhaps TRBD1 (5 bases). The CDR3 consists of 13 residues. Germline values: CDR1 MGHRA, CDR2 YSYEKL. The ends were cut back, 1 base at V and 6 bases at J, with 7 bases in the middle. CDR3 in amino acids: CASSQGRGNEQFF. CDR3 nucleotide sequence: TGCGCCAGCAGCCAAGGTAGGGGCAATGAGCAGTTCTTC.

The chain employs TRBV10-3 and TRBJ2-3; TRBD1 matches at 8 bases. The V gene end was trimmed by 4 bases and the J gene end by 4 bases; junction bases not matched to a gene: 10. The CDR3 has 16 residues. In germline, CDR1 is ENHRY, CDR2 SYGVKD. The CDR3 spells CAISARLAGGADTQYF. For the CDR3, the DNA is TGTGCCATCAGTGCCCGTTTAGCAGGGGGCGCAGATACGCAGTATTTT.

The chain has TRBV6-5 and TRBJ1-2, with TRBD1 matching 12 bases. Germline CDR1 reads MNHEY; CDR2 reads SVGAGI. CDR3 size: 14 residues. J lost 8 bases, V lost 2 bases, and 3 bases had no gene match. CDR3 loop: CASSYGTGGEGYTF. Written as DNA, the CDR3 is TGTGCCAGCAGTTACGGGACAGGGGGCGAGGGCTACACCTTC.

This chain connects TRBV11-3 to TRBJ2-7, with TRBD1 matching 7 bases. Germline V gives CDR1 SGHNT, CDR2 YENEEA. V shed 6 bases and J 5 bases; nucleotides not matched to a gene: 7. The CDR3 contains 13 residues. CDR3 amino acids: CASRPTGADEQYF. For the CDR3, the DNA is TGTGCCAGCAGACCAACAGGGGCGGACGAGCAGTACTTC.

With respect to this clone: Different DNA sequences within this sample yield the same CDR3. This chain connects TRBV9 to TRBJ2-7; no reliable D call. The CDR3 sequence is 14 residues long. Germline CDR1 is SGDLS and CDR2 is YYNGEE. Trimming pared 0 bases from V and 0 bases from J, leaving 7 bases between. DNA for the CDR3: TGTGCCAGCAGCGTAGCCGACACCTCCTACGAGCAGTACTTC. It specifies CASSVADTSYEQYF.

This clone was seen more than once but under ten times. This chain connects TRBV10-3 to TRBJ2-7; 11 bases align to TRBD2. The CDR3 consists of 17 residues. Trimming took 0 bases from V and 3 from J; bases not matched to a gene: 7. Germline V gene lookup returns CDR1 ENHRY and CDR2 SYGVKD. The CDR3 sequence is CAISESILAGGVYEQYF. The CDR3 region has the DNA TGTGCCATCAGTGAGTCCATCCTAGCGGGGGGCGTCTACGAGCAGTACTTC.

This chain's CDR3 is CASSEPDRGELKETQYF. The CDR3 DNA is TGTGCCAGCAGTGAACCGGACAGGGGCGAACTGAAAGAGACCCAGTACTTC. This rearrangement joins TRBV2 to TRBJ2-5; 9 bases line up with TRBD1. V dropped 2 bases and J dropped 3; count of bases not matched to a gene: 10. In germline, CDR1 is SNHLY, CDR2 FYNNEI. This CDR3 is built from 17 residues.

On this clone itself: Its ends do not fully match the called genes, so a read error is possible. The chain recombines TRBV7-2 with TRBJ2-7, with 13 nucleotides matching TRBD2. This CDR3 is 13 amino acids long. CDR1 and CDR2 from the germline V gene are SGHTA and FQGNSA. The CDR3 protein is CASSLGTSGILGF. The CDR3 bases are TGTGCCAGCAGCCTCGGGACTAGCGGGATCCTGGGATTC.

This clone was found a few times. Other DNA sequences from this sample encode an identical CDR3 as well. The chain is built from TRBV7-8 and TRBJ1-5; the D is unclear. The germline V gene encodes CDR1 SGHVS and CDR2 FQNEAQ. V shed 7 bases and J shed 3 bases, with 13 bases lying between them. The CDR3 totals 14 residues. As DNA, the CDR3 is TGTGCCAGCACCAAGGGAGGGTTCAATCAGCCCCAGCATTTT. Translating gives CASTKGGFNQPQHF.

The CDR3 region is CASSSNRDRVGYEQYF. The CDR3 DNA reads TGTGCCAGCAGTTCTAACCGGGACAGGGTGGGATACGAGCAGTACTTC. The rearrangement links TRBV28 to TRBJ2-7; 9 nucleotides align to TRBD1. Germline loops: CDR1 MDHEN, CDR2 SYDVKM. The CDR3 spans 16 residues. The V segment lost 4 bases and the J segment 4 bases; nucleotides outside the gene matches: 11. The variable domain in full, with the rest retrieved from reference TRBV28 and TRBJ2-7, is DVKVTQSSRYLVKRTGEKVFLECVQDMDHENMFWYRQDPGLGLRLIYFSYDVKMKEKGDIPEGYSVSREKKERFSLILESASTNQTSMYLCASSSNRDRVGYEQYFGPGTRLTVT.

The rearrangement joins TRBV28 to TRBJ1-2; D is unresolved. Germline CDR1 MDHEN, CDR2 SYDVKM. The CDR3 is 13 residues long. Trimming shortened V by 11 bases and J by 1 base, and 14 bases separated the two germline ends. The CDR3 reads CAYRHSGNYGYTF. DNA of the CDR3: TGTGCCTACCGGCACAGCGGTAACTATGGCTACACCTTC.

The chain uses TRBV24-1 and TRBJ1-1, with 8 bases fitting TRBD1. This CDR3 has 13 residues. Trimming took 8 bases from V and 3 from J; bases not matched to a gene: 4. The germline V gene encodes CDR1 KGHDR and CDR2 SFDVKD. The CDR3 DNA is TGTGCCACCATCGGACAGGGAGACACTGAAGCTTTCTTT. Translation gives CATIGQGDTEAFF.